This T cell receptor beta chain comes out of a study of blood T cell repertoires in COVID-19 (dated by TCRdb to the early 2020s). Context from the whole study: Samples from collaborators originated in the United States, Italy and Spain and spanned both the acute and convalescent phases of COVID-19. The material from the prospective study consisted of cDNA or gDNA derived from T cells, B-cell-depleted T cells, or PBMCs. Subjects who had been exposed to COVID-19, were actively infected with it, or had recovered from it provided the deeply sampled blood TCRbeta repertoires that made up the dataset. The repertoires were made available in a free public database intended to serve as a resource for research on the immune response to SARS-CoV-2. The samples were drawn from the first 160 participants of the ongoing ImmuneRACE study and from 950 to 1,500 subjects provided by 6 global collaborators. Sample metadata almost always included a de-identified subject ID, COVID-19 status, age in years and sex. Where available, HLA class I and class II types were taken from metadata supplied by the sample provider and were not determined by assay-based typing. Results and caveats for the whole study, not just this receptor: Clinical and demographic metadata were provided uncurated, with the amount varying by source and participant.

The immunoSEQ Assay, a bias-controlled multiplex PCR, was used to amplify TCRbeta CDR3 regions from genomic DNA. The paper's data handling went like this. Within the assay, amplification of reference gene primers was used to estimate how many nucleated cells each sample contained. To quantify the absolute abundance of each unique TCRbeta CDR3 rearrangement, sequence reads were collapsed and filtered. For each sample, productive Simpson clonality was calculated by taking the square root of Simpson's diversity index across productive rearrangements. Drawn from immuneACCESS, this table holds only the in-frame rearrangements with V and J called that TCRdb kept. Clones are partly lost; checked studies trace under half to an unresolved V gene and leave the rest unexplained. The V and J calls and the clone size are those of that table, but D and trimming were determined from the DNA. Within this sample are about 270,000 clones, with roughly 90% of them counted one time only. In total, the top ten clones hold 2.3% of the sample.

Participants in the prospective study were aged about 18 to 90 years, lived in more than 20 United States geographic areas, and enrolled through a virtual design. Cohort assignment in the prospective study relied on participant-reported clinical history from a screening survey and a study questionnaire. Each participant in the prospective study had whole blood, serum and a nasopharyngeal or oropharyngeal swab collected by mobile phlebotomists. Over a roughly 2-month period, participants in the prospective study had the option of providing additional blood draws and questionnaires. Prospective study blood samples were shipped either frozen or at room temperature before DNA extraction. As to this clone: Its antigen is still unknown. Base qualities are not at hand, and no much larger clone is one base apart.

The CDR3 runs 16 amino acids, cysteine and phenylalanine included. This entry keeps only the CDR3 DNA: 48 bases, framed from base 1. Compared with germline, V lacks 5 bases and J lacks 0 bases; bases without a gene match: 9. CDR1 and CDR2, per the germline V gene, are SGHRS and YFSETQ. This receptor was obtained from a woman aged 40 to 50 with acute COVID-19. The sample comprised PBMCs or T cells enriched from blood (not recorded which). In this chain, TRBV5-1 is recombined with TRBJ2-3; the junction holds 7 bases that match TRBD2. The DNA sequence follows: TGCGCCAGCAGGCCGCGGGCTAGCGGAAGCACAGATACGCAGTATTTT. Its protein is CASRPRASGSTDTQYF.